This T cell receptor beta chain was recovered during a study of shared clonotypes between healthy human individuals. Broader study findings: A few donors showed sharing of 4.5% to 6% of naive CD4 clonotypes. Non-shared clonotypes were found to have lower generation probabilities than the clonotypes that were shared by all four of the sorted-subset donors.

In the CD4+ fraction, cells were divided into CD45RA+ naive and CD45RA-negative memory subsets. There are 16 residues in the CDR3. Germline V lookup: CDR1 SEHNR, CDR2 FQNEAQ (reference sequence). V shed 4 bases and J 7 bases; nucleotides not matched to a gene: 9. Measured with immunoSEQ multiplex PCR; TCRdb has only the in-frame clones, and not every one. This table holds about 960,000 clones, approximately 80% found once. As concerns this clone: Antigen: not known.

V usage is TRBV7-9 and J usage is TRBJ1-4, with TRBD1 matching over 10 bases. Sample: memory CD4+ T cells sorted from blood. Subset of the sample: CD45RA-negative fraction. This receptor was identified in a man aged 18 to 30 in good health. CDR3 in amino acids: CASSSGTGAQLEKLFF. The CDR3 nucleotides are TGTGCCAGCAGCTCCGGGACAGGGGCCCAACTTGAAAAACTGTTTTTT.